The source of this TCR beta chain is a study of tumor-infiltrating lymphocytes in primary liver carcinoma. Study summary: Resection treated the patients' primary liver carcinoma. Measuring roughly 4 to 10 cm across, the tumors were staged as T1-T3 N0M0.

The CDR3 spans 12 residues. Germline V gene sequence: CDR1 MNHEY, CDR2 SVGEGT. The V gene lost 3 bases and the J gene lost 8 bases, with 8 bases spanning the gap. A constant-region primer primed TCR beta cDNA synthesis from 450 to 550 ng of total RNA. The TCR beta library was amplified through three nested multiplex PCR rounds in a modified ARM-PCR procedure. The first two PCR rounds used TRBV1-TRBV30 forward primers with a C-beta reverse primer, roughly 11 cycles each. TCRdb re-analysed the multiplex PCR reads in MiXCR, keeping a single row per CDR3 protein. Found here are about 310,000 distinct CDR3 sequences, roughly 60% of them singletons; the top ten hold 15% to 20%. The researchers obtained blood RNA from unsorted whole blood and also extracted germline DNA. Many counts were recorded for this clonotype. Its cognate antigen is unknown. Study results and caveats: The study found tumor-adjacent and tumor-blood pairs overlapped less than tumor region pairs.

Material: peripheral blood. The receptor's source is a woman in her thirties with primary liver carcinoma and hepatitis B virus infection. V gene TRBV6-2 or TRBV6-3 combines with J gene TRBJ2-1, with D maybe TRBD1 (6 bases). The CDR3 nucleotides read TGTGCCAGCAGTTATACAGGGTATGAGCAGTTCTTC. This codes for CASSYTGYEQFF.